Shown below are 28 T cell receptor beta chains from a single sample sequenced in a study of T cells after yellow fever vaccination. TCRdb re-called the 5' RACE reads with MiXCR, one entry per CDR3 protein. The sample shows tens of thousands of distinct CDR3 sequences, roughly 7% of them seen only once. The sample consisted of CD8+ T cells sorted from PBMCs, taken approximately 11 days after the first yellow fever vaccination. Receptors originate from a man between 18 and 35 years old who received the YFV17D yellow fever vaccine.

This clonotype was seen repeatedly, ten times or more. The DNA of the CDR3 is TGTGCCAGCAGTCTTACAGGGACCCTCGGTGGCTACACCTTC. It is translated as CASSLTGTLGGYTF. This chain uses TRBV6-1 with TRBJ1-2; perhaps TRBD1 as D (6 bases). Germline loops: CDR1 MNHNS, CDR2 SASEGT. V dropped 5 bases and J dropped 7 bases, with 17 bases sitting between them. The CDR3 has 14 residues.

This clonotype was recorded at least ten times. V gene TRBV6-1 combines with J gene TRBJ2-7; unclear D gene. Germline loops: CDR1 MNHNS, CDR2 SASEGT. Trimming took 7 bases from V and 2 from J, leaving 9 bases between them. The CDR3 is 12 amino acids. The CDR3 loop is CASNPPTYEQYF. Here the CDR3 DNA reads TGTGCCAGCAACCCCCCGACCTACGAGCAGTACTTC.

Remarks on this clonotype: A single base separates this from a much larger clone, so it may be a read error. The gene calls are TRBV6-5 and TRBJ2-3; a possible D gene is TRBD2 (6 bases). CDR3 length: 17 amino acids. Trimming stripped 2 bases from V and 3 bases from J, with 18 bases between. Germline V CDR1 and CDR2: MNHEY, SVGAGI. The CDR3: CASSYRELAGRTDTQYF. CDR3 nucleotides: TGTGCCAGCAGTTACCGAGAACTAGCTGGGAGGACAGATACGCAGTATTTT.

Many counts were recorded for this clonotype. The chain links TRBV7-8 to TRBJ2-7; D gene ambiguous. Deletions cut 1 base from V and 0 bases from J, with 10 bases between. Germline V gene sequence: CDR1 SGHVS, CDR2 FQNEAQ. The CDR3 totals 15 residues. In nucleotides, the CDR3 is TGTGCCAGCAGCTTAGTGGCAGGTACCTCCTACGAGCAGTACTTC. Its translation: CASSLVAGTSYEQYF.

This clonotype was observed at least ten times. The chain recombines TRBV5-1 with TRBJ2-3, with D possibly being TRBD2 (6 bases). Germline CDR1 SGHRS, CDR2 YFSETQ. This CDR3 has 15 residues. Trimming stripped 0 bases from V and 0 bases from J, with 8 bases between. The CDR3 region is CASSLAGTSTDTQYF. The CDR3 DNA follows: TGCGCCAGCAGCTTGGCGGGGACTAGCACAGATACGCAGTATTTT.

This clonotype was observed at least ten times. The V gene is TRBV7-9, the J gene TRBJ1-1; D perhaps matches TRBD1 (5 bases). The CDR3 covers 12 residues. V lost 4 bases, J lost 4 bases, and 7 bases lay in between. Germline CDR1 and CDR2: SEHNR and FQNEAQ (reference sequence). CDR3 sequence reads: CASSSRVTEAFF. CDR3 nucleotides: TGTGCCAGCAGCTCCAGGGTCACTGAAGCTTTCTTT. The whole variable domain, filled in from reference TRBV7-9 and TRBJ1-1, reads DTGVSQNPRHKITKRGQNVTFRCDPISEHNRLYWYRQTLGQGPEFLTYFQNEAQLEKSRLLSDRFSAERPKGSFSTLEIQRTEQGDSAMYLCASSSRVTEAFFGQGTRLTVV.

This clonotype was seen at least ten times. This chain connects TRBV7-9 to TRBJ1-1, with D possibly being TRBD1 (5 bases). Germline V lookup: CDR1 SEHNR, CDR2 FQNEAQ (reference sequence). There are 15 residues in the CDR3. V lost 5 bases and J 2 bases, leaving 15 bases between the germline ends. This CDR3 reads CASSAGWGDNTEAFF. The CDR3 nucleotides are TGTGCCAGCAGCGCGGGGTGGGGCGACAACACTGAAGCTTTCTTT.

This clonotype was found many times. V is TRBV7-9 and J is TRBJ1-2, with 7 bases that match TRBD1. The length of the CDR3 is 14 residues. Trimming took 8 bases from V and 5 from J; bases not matched to a gene: 11. Germline CDR1 reads SEHNR; CDR2 reads FQNEAQ (reference sequence). CDR3 nucleotide sequence: TGTGCCAGCTTAAACCCCGACAGGGAATATGGCTACACCTTC. It codes for CASLNPDREYGYTF.

The table lists this clonotype with many counts. The rearrangement uses TRBV29-1 and TRBJ2-3; TRBD1 might be the D (6 bases). V lost 0 bases, J lost 3 bases, and 13 bases lay in between. Germline assignment: CDR1 SQVTM and CDR2 ANQGSEA. CDR3 length equals 15 residues. The chain's CDR3 is CSVEETGLGTDTQYF. The CDR3, as DNA: TGCAGCGTTGAAGAAACAGGGTTAGGGACAGATACGCAGTATTTT.

This clonotype was detected ten times or more. This chain joins TRBV27 and TRBJ2-7; weak D call: TRBD2 (5 bases). The CDR3 totals 13 residues. V gave up 6 bases and J gave up 3 bases, with 12 bases separating them. Germline V lookup: CDR1 MNHEY, CDR2 SMNVEV (reference sequence). CDR3 DNA sequence: TGTGCCAGCAGGCCCACGGGGTTCTACGAGCAGTACGTC. Amino acid sequence: CASRPTGFYEQYV.

This clonotype was picked up many times. V gene TRBV12-3 or TRBV12-4 combines with J gene TRBJ2-7, with D possibly TRBD1 on 6 matching bases. V was shortened by 6 bases and J by 2 bases, with 11 bases between the two germline ends. The CDR3 length is 13 residues. The CDR3, as DNA: TGTGCCAGCAGAGGACAGCCCACCTACGAGCAGTACTTC. Protein: CASRGQPTYEQYF.

The rearrangement links TRBV15 to TRBJ1-3, with a tentative D call TRBD1 (5 bases). The germline V gene has CDR1 LNHNV and CDR2 YYDKDF (reference sequence). V was pared by 8 bases and J by 2 bases, with 13 bases between. The CDR3 has 14 amino acids. CDR3 nucleotide sequence: TGTGCCACCGGAGAGGGGCGACCTGGAAACACCATATATTTT. Protein: CATGEGRPGNTIYF.

This clonotype was detected ten times or more. In nucleotides, the CDR3 is TGCGCCAGCAGCCAAGATACGGGGGGGTCTTACAATGAGCAGTTCTTC. This codes for CASSQDTGGSYNEQFF. The gene calls are TRBV4-3 and TRBJ2-1; 8 nucleotides match TRBD2. With 0 bases clipped from V and 4 bases from J, the junction kept 5 bases outside the gene matches. The CDR3 totals 16 residues. The V gene's germline CDR1 is LGHNA and CDR2 YSLEER.

This clonotype appeared a few times. The chain combines TRBV4-3 with TRBJ1-2; a possible D gene is TRBD1 (6 bases). The germline V and J ends were trimmed by 0 bases and 4 bases, with 12 bases remaining between them. CDR1 is LGHNA and CDR2 is YSLEER in the germline V gene. This CDR3 is 15 amino acids long. CDR3 in DNA: TGCGCCAGCAGCCAAGATGGGGGGCACGGCTATGGCTACACCTTC. Translated, it gives CASSQDGGHGYGYTF.

Ten or more counts support this clonotype. This chain links TRBV20-1 with TRBJ1-4; 9 nucleotides line up with TRBD1. The length of the CDR3 is 13 residues. Germline V gene sequence: CDR1 DFQATT, CDR2 SNEGSKA (reference sequence). V lost 6 bases to trimming and J lost 7 bases; unmatched junction nucleotides: 6. Here the CDR3 DNA reads TGCAGTGCCAGGGACAGGGAGTTTGAAAAACTGTTTTTT. Residues: CSARDREFEKLFF.

This rearrangement joins TRBV7-3 to TRBJ2-1; D tentatively fits TRBD1 or TRBD2 (5 bases each). V lost 0 bases and J 6 bases, leaving 12 bases between the germline ends. The CDR3 has 15 residues. The germline V gene encodes CDR1 SGHTA and CDR2 FQGTGA. CDR3 region: CASSLTAWGSNEQFF. Written as DNA, the CDR3 is TGTGCCAGCAGCTTAACGGCTTGGGGGAGCAATGAGCAGTTCTTC.

At least ten counts were recorded for this clonotype. V usage is TRBV7-9 and J usage is TRBJ1-4; unclear D gene. V shed 0 bases and J shed 5 bases, with 16 bases lying between them. The CDR3 totals 17 residues. Germline V gives CDR1 SEHNR, CDR2 FQNEAQ (reference sequence). The CDR3 protein is CASSLASKGRLNEKLFF. In DNA, the CDR3 is TGTGCCAGCAGCTTAGCAAGTAAAGGACGGCTGAATGAAAAACTGTTTTTT.

In its sample, this clonotype was seen a few times. The chain links TRBV7-9 to TRBJ2-2; tentative D call: TRBD1 (6 bases). CDR1 and CDR2 (germline): SEHNR, FQNEAQ (reference sequence). CDR3 length equals 14 residues. Deletions cut 4 bases from V and 4 bases from J, with 10 bases between. The chain's CDR3 is CASSSQDSTGELFF. CDR3 in DNA: TGTGCCAGCAGCTCCCAGGACAGCACCGGGGAGCTGTTTTTT.

This clonotype was counted ten times or more. The CDR3: CASSDYRGSYEQYV. Here the CDR3 DNA reads TGTGCCAGCTCCGACTACAGGGGCTCCTACGAGCAGTACGTC. The chain employs TRBV18 and TRBJ2-7, with 7 bases lining up with TRBD1. The CDR3 length is 14 residues. The germline CDR1 and CDR2 sequences are KGHSH and LQKENI. V shed 6 bases and J 0 bases; nucleotides not matched to a gene: 5.

In its sample, this clonotype was seen many times. The V call is TRBV23-1, the J call TRBJ2-5; D is possibly TRBD1 (5 bases). TRBV23-1 is labeled an ORF, and its function is uncertain. This CDR3 spans 15 amino acids. The V end was cut by 3 bases, the J end by 3 bases, with 14 bases between. The CDR3 region has the DNA TGCGCCAGCAGTCAGGCAGGGCTTACTAAAGAGACCCAGTACTTC. Encoded protein: CASSQAGLTKETQYF.

The chain couples TRBV15 to TRBJ2-7, with D possibly TRBD1 on 5 matching bases. In germline, CDR1 is LNHNV, CDR2 YYDKDF (reference sequence). Between the trimmed V and J ends, which lost 5 bases and 0 bases, there was a span of 8 bases. The CDR3 has 13 residues. The DNA for the CDR3 is TGTGCCACCAGCCACAGGAGCTCCTACGAGCAGTACTTC. This encodes CATSHRSSYEQYF.

This clonotype was counted ten times or more. The gene calls are TRBV5-1 and TRBJ2-1; no reliable D call. Germline CDR1 SGHRS, CDR2 YFSETQ. Trimming removed 10 bases from V and 5 bases from J, with 1 base in between. This CDR3 has 8 amino acids. For the CDR3, the DNA is TGCGCCGACAATGAGCAGTTCTTC. This codes for CADNEQFF.

The chain employs TRBV6-2 or TRBV6-3 and TRBJ1-5, with D perhaps matching TRBD1 (6 bases). This CDR3 has 16 residues. V was pared by 6 bases and J by 4 bases, with 19 bases between. Looked up from germline, CDR1 is MNHEY and CDR2 is SVGEGT. As DNA, the CDR3 is TGTGCCAGCAGACTTCACGGAGACAGGCTTAATCAGCCCCAGCATTTT. It is translated as CASRLHGDRLNQPQHF.

The CDR3 region is CASSLTGARTDTQYF. The CDR3 DNA reads TGTGCCAGCAGTTTGACAGGGGCCCGCACAGATACGCAGTATTTT. The genes are TRBV6-5 and TRBJ2-3, with 8 nucleotides matching TRBD1. Per germline, CDR1 MNHEY and CDR2 SVGAGI. The ends lost 4 bases at V and 1 base at J; junction bases unmatched: 4. The CDR3 spans 15 residues.

This clonotype was counted many times. This rearrangement joins TRBV7-8 to TRBJ1-2; D remains ambiguous. Trimming cost V 1 base and J 0 bases, with 6 bases left between them. CDR3 size: 14 residues. Per germline, CDR1 SGHVS and CDR2 FQNEAQ. CDR3 in amino acids: CASSLGSANYGYTF. The CDR3 DNA follows: TGTGCCAGCAGCTTAGGGTCAGCTAACTATGGCTACACCTTC. The full variable domain, its missing parts supplied by reference TRBV7-8 and TRBJ1-2, is GAGVSQSPRYKVAKRGQDVALRCDPISGHVSLFWYQQALGQGPEFLTYFQNEAQLDKSGLPSDRFFAERPEGSVSTLKIQRTQQEDSAVYLCASSLGSANYGYTFGSGTRLTVV.

This clonotype was seen a few times. The chain carries TRBV7-9 and TRBJ2-7; TRBD1 matches 11 bases. Germline assignment: CDR1 SEHNR and CDR2 FQNEAQ (reference sequence). V shed 2 bases and J 6 bases; nucleotides not matched to a gene: 9. The CDR3 contains 16 residues. CDR3 sequence reads: CASSLPDRGLRVEQYF. The CDR3 DNA reads TGTGCCAGCAGCTTACCGGACAGGGGGCTCCGAGTCGAGCAGTACTTC.

This clonotype came up many times. J is TRBJ2-1 and V is TRBV11-2, with a weak D call TRBD2 (5 bases). The CDR3 contains 14 residues. Germline V CDR1 and CDR2: SGHAT, FQNNGV. Trimming cost V 0 bases and J 5 bases, with 8 bases left between them. The CDR3, as DNA: TGTGCCAGCAGCTTAGATCCCGGGGACAATGAGCAGTTCTTC. Translating gives CASSLDPGDNEQFF. Together with reference TRBV11-2 and TRBJ2-1, the CDR3 gives the full variable domain: EAGVAQSPRYKIIEKRQSVAFWCNPISGHATLYWYQQILGQGPKLLIQFQNNGVVDDSQLPKDRFSAERLKGVDSTLKIQPAKLEDSAVYLCASSLDPGDNEQFFGPGTRLTVL.

This clonotype was seen repeatedly, ten times or more. Here the CDR3 reads CASSLGDSRETQYF. The CDR3 region has the DNA TGTGCCAGCAGTTTAGGGGACAGCCGAGAGACCCAGTACTTC. The chain carries TRBV27 and TRBJ2-5; 7 bases match TRBD1. This CDR3 is 14 amino acids long. The ends lost 2 bases at V and 4 bases at J; junction bases unmatched: 4. CDR1 MNHEY and CDR2 SMNVEV come from the germline V gene (reference sequence).